The sequence of this T cell receptor beta chain was determined in a study of control samples from healthy donors and cancer patients. This clone was picked up a small number of times. The CDR3 length is 14 residues. Looked up from germline, CDR1 is GTSNPN and CDR2 is SVGIG (reference sequence). The V and J ends lost 3 bases and 7 bases respectively, with 16 bases between them. Clones were sequenced by immunoSEQ multiplex PCR, and TCRdb holds only the in-frame ones, with some missing. The sample yields 90,000 to 110,000 clones, roughly 90% seen once. The TCR sequence derives from a woman in her 50s in good health. The sample taken for sequencing was blood. V usage is TRBV30 and J usage is TRBJ1-5; the D gene is possibly TRBD1 (5 bases). The CDR3 loop reads CAWSLLGGSQPQHF. In nucleotides, the CDR3 is TGTGCCTGGAGCCTACTGGGGGGGAGCCAGCCCCAGCATTTT.